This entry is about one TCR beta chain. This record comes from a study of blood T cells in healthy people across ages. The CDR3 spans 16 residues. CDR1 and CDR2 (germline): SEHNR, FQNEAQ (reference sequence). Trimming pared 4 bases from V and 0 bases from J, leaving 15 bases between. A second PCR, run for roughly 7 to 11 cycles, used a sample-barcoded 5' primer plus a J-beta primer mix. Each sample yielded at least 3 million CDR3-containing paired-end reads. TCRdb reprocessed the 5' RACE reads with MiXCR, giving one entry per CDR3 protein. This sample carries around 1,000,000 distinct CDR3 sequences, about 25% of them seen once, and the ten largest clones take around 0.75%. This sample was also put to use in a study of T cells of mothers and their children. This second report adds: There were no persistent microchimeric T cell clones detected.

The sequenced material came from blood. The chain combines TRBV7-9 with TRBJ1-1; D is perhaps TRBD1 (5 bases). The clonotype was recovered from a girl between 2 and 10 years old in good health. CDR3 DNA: TGTGCCAGCAGCTCCCCCTTCGGGACCCTGAACACTGAAGCTTTCTTT. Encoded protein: CASSSPFGTLNTEAFF.